This T cell receptor (beta chain) is from a study of cytomegalovirus exposure and HLA in healthy donors. Findings and caveats of the study: TCR beta chains numbering about 160 were designated cytomegalovirus-associated.

With respect to this clone: Its antigen is not known.

This PCR relied on a set of 60 Vbeta primers and 13 Jbeta primers. Sequencing used immunoSEQ multiplex PCR; TCRdb keeps in-frame clones, though not all of them. The table has under 200,000 clones, around 79% seen once. CDR1 is SGHTA, CDR2 FQGNSA, per germline. V lost 5 bases and J lost 7; bases outside the gene matches: 9. The CDR3 totals 14 residues. The chain combines TRBV7-2 with TRBJ1-2, with 8 bases matching TRBD1. The sequencing input was PBMCs. This clonotype was sampled from a male donor in good health and CMV-seropositive. Here the CDR3 DNA reads TGTGCCAGCAGCACCTACGACAGGGGCGGTGGCTACACCTTC. It is translated as CASSTYDRGGGYTF.